The sequence of this T cell receptor (beta chain) was determined in a study of blood T cell repertoires in COVID-19. The CDR3 sequence is 14 residues long. CDR1 and CDR2 (germline): MNHNS, SASEGT. V gave up 6 bases and J gave up 1 base; unmatched junction bases: 3. In the authors' methods: The assay estimated nucleated cells by amplifying reference gene primers. TCRdb's copy holds only in-frame clones and misses some; the assay was immunoSEQ multiplex PCR. The V and J calls and clone size are taken from that table; D and trimming were inferred from the DNA. The table has roughly 700,000 clones, about nine tenths seen once.

Material for sequencing was peripheral blood. The clonotype was recovered from a woman younger than 35 with acute or convalescent COVID-19. This rearrangement joins TRBV6-1 to TRBJ2-1; TRBD1 aligns across 7 bases. The CDR3 region is CASRGGRSYNEQFF. The CDR3 bases are TGTGCCAGCAGAGGGGGCAGGTCCTACAATGAGCAGTTCTTC.